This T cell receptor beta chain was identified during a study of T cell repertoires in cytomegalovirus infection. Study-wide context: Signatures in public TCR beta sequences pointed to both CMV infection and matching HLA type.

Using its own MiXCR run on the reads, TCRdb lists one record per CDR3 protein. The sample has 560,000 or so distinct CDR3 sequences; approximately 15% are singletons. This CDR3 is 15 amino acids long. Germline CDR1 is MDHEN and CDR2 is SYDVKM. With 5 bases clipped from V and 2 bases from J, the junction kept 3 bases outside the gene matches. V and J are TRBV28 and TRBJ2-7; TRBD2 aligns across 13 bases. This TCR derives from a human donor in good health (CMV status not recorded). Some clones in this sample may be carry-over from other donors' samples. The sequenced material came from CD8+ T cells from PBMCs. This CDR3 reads CASSPLAGGAYEQYF. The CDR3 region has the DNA TGTGCCAGCAGTCCACTAGCGGGAGGGGCCTACGAGCAGTACTTC.